The 29 T cell receptor beta chains presented below share a single source sample, sequenced in a study of T cell repertoires in cytomegalovirus infection. Antigen specificity for these receptors is unknown. TCRdb re-derived calls from the reads in MiXCR, one entry per CDR3 protein. The sample has hundreds of thousands of distinct CDR3 sequences, 30% to 40% seen once. The sequencing used cultured CD8+ T cells from PBMCs, collected from culture after CMV antigen stimulation. These receptors were collected from a human donor in good health (CMV status not recorded). Some clones in this sample may be carry-over from other donors' samples.

In its sample, this clonotype was seen a few times. This chain links TRBV7-9 with TRBJ2-7; no definite D call. Germline V gives CDR1 SEHNR, CDR2 FQNEAQ (reference sequence). V dropped 5 bases and J dropped 6 bases, with 11 bases sitting between them. This CDR3 comprises 12 residues. The chain's CDR3 is CASSHGLTEQYF. CDR3 DNA: TGTGCCAGCAGCCACGGCCTCACCGAGCAGTACTTC.

This chain links TRBV28 with TRBJ2-6; D remains ambiguous. The ends were cut back, 6 bases at V and 0 bases at J, with 12 bases in the middle. CDR1 is MDHEN, CDR2 SYDVKM, per germline. The length of the CDR3 is 16 residues. The CDR3 sequence is CASRLSQYSGANVLTF. CDR3 coding DNA: TGTGCCAGCAGACTCTCCCAATACTCTGGGGCCAACGTCCTGACTTTC.

The rearrangement links TRBV5-1 to TRBJ1-5; no definite D call. V was pared by 0 bases and J by 0 bases, with 13 bases between. The CDR3 covers 17 residues. CDR1 is SGHRS, CDR2 YFSETQ, per germline. CDR3 sequence (DNA): TGCGCCAGCAGCTTGGTGGCAGGCCCGTATAGCAATCAGCCCCAGCATTTT. Translating gives CASSLVAGPYSNQPQHF.

The rearrangement links TRBV5-1 to TRBJ2-5; possible D gene TRBD2, 7 bases. The germline V gene has CDR1 SGHRS and CDR2 YFSETQ. There are 14 residues in the CDR3. V was clipped by 1 base and J by 5 bases, with 12 bases between them. The CDR3 DNA reads as TGCGCCAGCAGCTTGCGGGGGGCCGTCGAGACCCAGTACTTC. Amino acid sequence: CASSLRGAVETQYF.

The chain uses TRBV6-5 and TRBJ1-2, with D perhaps TRBD1 (6 bases). V dropped 2 bases and J dropped 2 bases, with 18 bases sitting between them. Germline V gives CDR1 MNHEY, CDR2 SVGAGI. This CDR3 is built from 17 residues. CDR3 nucleotide sequence: TGTGCCAGCAGTTACCCACTGGCGGGGGGCGAGAACTATGGCTACACCTTC. Amino acid sequence: CASSYPLAGGENYGYTF.

The chain carries TRBV19 and TRBJ2-3, with 10 bases lining up with TRBD1. The CDR3 totals 13 residues. Germline trimming cut 9 bases from V and 7 bases from J; bases unmatched to any gene: 7. Germline loops: CDR1 LNHDA, CDR2 SQIVND (reference sequence). The CDR3 DNA follows: TGTGCCAGCGGACAGGGGGTCGGATATACGCAGTATTTT. Amino acid sequence: CASGQGVGYTQYF.

This clonotype has a handful of counts. The chain carries TRBV4-2 and TRBJ2-1; TRBD1 is a possible D gene (6 bases). This CDR3 is 14 amino acids long. CDR1 and CDR2 from the germline V gene are LGHNA and YNFKEQ. Trimming took 3 bases from V and 8 from J, leaving 14 bases between them. In DNA form, the CDR3 reads TGTGCCAGCAGCCAGGGGGCTTACATCGATGAGCAGTTCTTC. Its translation is CASSQGAYIDEQFF.

This clonotype was recorded a few times. This chain joins TRBV20-1 and TRBJ2-7, with D perhaps TRBD2 (5 bases). In germline, CDR1 is DFQATT, CDR2 SNEGSKA (reference sequence). There are 15 residues in the CDR3. Trimming shortened V by 0 bases and J by 0 bases, and 12 bases separated the two germline ends. The CDR3 bases are TGCAGTGCTAGAGATAACGGGGTCAGCTCCTACGAGCAGTACGTC. Protein sequence: CSARDNGVSSYEQYV.

This clonotype was observed many times. The chain combines TRBV7-6 with TRBJ2-1; tentatively, D is TRBD2 (6 bases). Germline CDR1 reads SGHVS; CDR2 reads FNYEAQ. CDR3 length: 15 residues. Trimming removed 3 bases at V and 10 bases at J, with 19 bases between. CDR3 coding DNA: TGTGCCAGCAGCTTGAACCCTGGGAGGTCGGAAGAGCAGTTCTTC. Translation gives CASSLNPGRSEEQFF.

This clonotype showed up just a few times. The gene calls are TRBV13 and TRBJ2-1; 9 nucleotides line up with TRBD2. Germline V lookup: CDR1 PRHDT, CDR2 FYEKMQ (reference sequence). The CDR3 is 16 residues long. With 4 bases clipped from V and 8 bases from J, the junction kept 12 bases outside the gene matches. The CDR3 DNA is TGTGCCAGCAGCTCAGTAGAGGCTAGCGGGGCCCATGAGCAGTTCTTC. This encodes CASSSVEASGAHEQFF.

Of note for this clonotype: One end of the junction is discordant with germline, which a read error may explain. V usage is TRBV4-1 and J usage is TRBJ1-2; D is undetermined. The CDR3 has 18 amino acids. Germline CDR1 MGHRA, CDR2 YSYEKL. The CDR3 protein is CASSQVILGPEANYGYTF. For the CDR3, the DNA is TGTGCCAGCAGCCAAGTTATCTTGGGTCCTGAAGCTAACTATGGCTACACCTTC.

This clonotype has ten or more counts. The genes are TRBV7-8 and TRBJ2-3, with D possibly matching TRBD2 (5 bases). CDR3 length equals 15 residues. V lost 0 bases, J lost 1 base, and 8 bases lay in between. From germline, CDR1 is SGHVS and CDR2 FQNEAQ. In DNA, the CDR3 is TGTGCCAGCAGCTTAGCGGGGAGTCGCACAGATACGCAGTATTTT. As protein: CASSLAGSRTDTQYF.

This clonotype was counted between two and nine times. The genes are TRBV4-1 and TRBJ1-1, with D uncertain. The CDR3 is 15 residues long. The germline V gene has CDR1 MGHRA and CDR2 YSYEKL. Trimming removed 4 bases at V and 6 bases at J, with 18 bases between. The CDR3 sequence is CASSPRQVPGAEAFF. The CDR3 DNA reads TGCGCCAGCAGCCCACGGCAGGTGCCGGGCGCTGAAGCTTTCTTT.

This chain uses TRBV10-3 with TRBJ2-3, with 8 positions matching TRBD1. Germline V gene data show CDR1 as ENHRY and CDR2 as SYGVKD. The CDR3 is 19 residues long. The V and J ends lost 6 bases and 1 base, in that order; junction bases with no gene match: 18. The CDR3 loop reads CAIRHFTGERGQGTDTQYF. CDR3 sequence (DNA): TGTGCCATCAGACACTTTACAGGGGAACGGGGACAGGGCACAGATACGCAGTATTTT.

This sequence joins TRBV7-6 and TRBJ2-7, with TRBD2 as a possible D gene (6 bases). Looked up from germline, CDR1 is SGHVS and CDR2 is FNYEAQ. V lost 1 base to trimming and J lost 6 bases, with 19 bases between them. The CDR3 sequence is 16 residues long. The CDR3 DNA reads TGTGCCAGCAGCTTAGTGGGAGTAGGTCGGGGGTCCGAGCAGTACTTC. It translates to CASSLVGVGRGSEQYF.

The sample holds a few counts of this clonotype. The V gene is TRBV12-3 or TRBV12-4, the J gene TRBJ2-3; 9 nucleotides line up with TRBD2. This CDR3 spans 16 amino acids. Trimming cost V 2 bases and J 5 bases; bases outside gene matches: 8. For the CDR3, the DNA is TGTGCCAGCAGTTTAAGGCCTAGCGGGGTGATAGATACGCAGTATTTT. Translating it yields CASSLRPSGVIDTQYF.

This chain links TRBV6-6 with TRBJ1-1; no clear D gene. V shed 0 bases and J shed 8 bases, with 10 bases lying between them. Germline-derived CDR1 and CDR2 are MNHNY and SVGAGI (reference sequence). This CDR3 comprises 13 residues. The CDR3 region is CASSYSRTVEAFF. Here the CDR3 DNA reads TGTGCCAGCAGTTACTCTCGAACAGTCGAAGCTTTCTTT.

This sequence joins TRBV13 and TRBJ2-4; TRBD2 aligns across 9 bases. With V trimmed by 4 bases and J by 5 bases, 3 bases remained unmatched. The CDR3 runs to 14 residues. The V gene's germline CDR1 is PRHDT and CDR2 FYEKMQ (reference sequence). CDR3 protein: CASSWRGGQNIQYF. The CDR3 DNA sequence: TGTGCCAGCAGCTGGCGGGGGGGGCAAAACATTCAGTACTTC.

The rearrangement uses TRBV4-3 and TRBJ1-1, with 8 bases fitting TRBD1. The CDR3 extends over 17 amino acids. V trimming: 0 bases; J trimming: 4 bases; junction bases outside the gene matches: 10. Germline CDR1 and CDR2: LGHNA and YSLEER. The CDR3 reads CASSQERQGAGATEAFF. CDR3 nucleotide sequence: TGCGCCAGCAGCCAAGAAAGGCAGGGGGCAGGAGCCACTGAAGCTTTCTTT.

This clonotype was found a few times. The chain uses TRBV7-8 and TRBJ1-2; maybe TRBD1 (6 bases). The germline gives CDR1 SGHVS, CDR2 FQNEAQ. The CDR3 spans 15 residues. Trimming cost V 0 bases and J 4 bases, with 12 bases left between them. The CDR3 nucleotides read TGTGCCAGCAGCTTAGCGACTGTGACAGGCTATGGCTACACCTTC. Translated: CASSLATVTGYGYTF.

This clonotype has ten or more counts. This chain connects TRBV7-9 to TRBJ2-7; 8 bases are a match to TRBD1. Germline V CDR1 and CDR2: SEHNR, FQNEAQ (reference sequence). J lost 2 bases, V lost 8 bases, and 8 bases had no gene match. CDR3 length: 14 amino acids. This chain's CDR3 is CASAGQGGTYEQYV. In DNA, the CDR3 is TGTGCCAGCGCCGGACAGGGTGGAACCTACGAGCAGTACGTC.

This CDR3 reads CASSVDGSASDQHF. The CDR3 nucleotides read TGTGCCAGCAGCGTAGACGGCAGTGCCTCGGACCAGCATTTT. The chain is built from TRBV9 and TRBJ1-5, with unresolved D. Trimming removed 0 bases at V and 12 bases at J, with 16 bases between. This CDR3 is built from 14 residues. Looked up from germline, CDR1 is SGDLS and CDR2 is YYNGEE.

This clonotype was detected a few times. The chain is built from TRBV14 and TRBJ2-3, with a weak D call TRBD1 (5 bases). V was cut by 3 bases and J by 2 bases, with 12 bases left in between. The V gene's germline CDR1 is SGHDN and CDR2 FVKESK. CDR3 length equals 15 residues. CDR3 in amino acids: CASSQGRESTDTQYF. The CDR3 DNA sequence: TGTGCCAGCAGCCAGGGGCGCGAGTCCACAGATACGCAGTATTTT.

The CDR3 reads CSARLQGGNTIYF. The CDR3 DNA is TGCAGTGCTCGACTCCAGGGGGGAAACACCATATATTTT. The chain employs TRBV20-1 and TRBJ1-3; perhaps TRBD1 as D (6 bases). In germline, CDR1 is DFQATT, CDR2 SNEGSKA (reference sequence). The CDR3 consists of 13 residues. Trimming removed 5 bases from V and 4 bases from J, with 12 bases in between.

The genes are TRBV27 and TRBJ1-4; unclear D gene. Germline lookup yields CDR1 MNHEY and CDR2 SMNVEV (reference sequence). The CDR3 is 14 amino acids. V lost 4 bases to trimming and J lost 8 bases, with 14 bases between them. The CDR3 sequence: CASSYSSGGEKLFF. In DNA, the CDR3 is TGTGCCAGCAGTTACTCATCCGGCGGGGAAAAACTGTTTTTT.

The sample holds a few counts of this clonotype. The rearrangement links TRBV6-1 to TRBJ1-1; no firm D call. V lost 6 bases and J lost 1, with 15 bases in between. The V gene's germline CDR1 is MNHNS and CDR2 SASEGT. The CDR3 has 15 residues. CDR3 in amino acids: CASRSLGSRNTEAFF. CDR3 bases: TGTGCCAGCAGATCACTGGGATCGAGGAACACTGAAGCTTTCTTT.

J is TRBJ1-3 and V is TRBV5-5; a weak D match, TRBD1 (5 bases). Per germline, CDR1 SGHKS and CDR2 YYEKEE (reference sequence). CDR3 length equals 17 residues. Trimming removed 4 bases at V and 4 bases at J, with 21 bases between. The CDR3 region has the DNA TGTGCCAGCAGCCCCGCCGGGCCGAGGGGCGCCGGAAACACCATATATTTT. Its protein is CASSPAGPRGAGNTIYF.

The sample holds a few counts of this clonotype. The chain carries TRBV28 and TRBJ2-1, with D perhaps matching TRBD1 or TRBD2 (5 bases each). V gave up 8 bases and J gave up 6 bases, with 17 bases separating them. In germline, CDR1 is MDHEN, CDR2 SYDVKM. This CDR3 has 14 residues. The CDR3 region is CASDAVGGTNEQFF. CDR3 DNA: TGTGCCAGCGACGCGGTGGGTGGGACCAATGAGCAGTTCTTC.

Here the CDR3 DNA reads TGTGCCAGCAGCCACCCCTATGGCTACACCTTC. It yields the protein CASSHPYGYTF. This sequence joins TRBV7-2 and TRBJ1-2; no clear D gene. Trimming took off 5 bases at V and 4 bases at J, with 5 bases between the two ends. CDR3 size: 11 residues. Germline CDR1 is SGHTA and CDR2 is FQGNSA.